The 7 T cell receptor beta chains below all came from one sample that was sequenced in a study of blood T cell repertoires in COVID-19. TCRdb keeps only in-frame clones here, not all; method: immunoSEQ multiplex PCR. The sample yields around 43,000 clones, around 85% seen once. Source material: peripheral blood. The source is a woman of 80 years or more with acute or convalescent COVID-19.

The chain carries TRBV7-9 and TRBJ1-4, with D unresolved. The CDR3 spans 17 residues. V was trimmed by 0 bases and J by 4 bases, leaving 15 bases between them. Germline CDR1 and CDR2: SEHNR and FQNEAQ (reference sequence). This CDR3 is CASSLALPVRSNEKLFF. The CDR3 DNA follows: TGTGCCAGCAGCTTAGCGCTGCCAGTGCGGAGTAATGAAAAACTGTTTTTT.

This clone turned up a few times. The V gene is TRBV7-9, the J gene TRBJ1-2; TRBD1 might be the D (5 bases). This CDR3 is built from 12 residues. Germline V gives CDR1 SEHNR, CDR2 FQNEAQ (reference sequence). Trimming removed 0 bases from V and 8 bases from J, with 7 bases in between. Here the CDR3 reads CASSLAGQGYTF. The CDR3 nucleotides are TGTGCCAGCAGCTTAGCGGGGCAGGGCTACACCTTC.

V is TRBV2 and J is TRBJ1-5; D unclear. V was clipped by 1 base and J by 7 bases, with 5 bases between them. CDR1 is SNHLY and CDR2 is FYNNEI in the germline V gene. This CDR3 has 12 residues. The CDR3 here is CASSEGRQPQHF. CDR3 nucleotide sequence: TGTGCCAGCAGTGAAGGTAGACAGCCCCAGCATTTT.

This chain connects TRBV5-4 to TRBJ1-2; TRBD1 matches at 12 bases. Germline-derived CDR1 and CDR2 are SGHNT and YYREEE (reference sequence). The J segment lost 4 bases and the V segment lost 4 bases, leaving 8 bases of the junction unmatched. The CDR3 has 16 residues. CDR3: CASSQGQGARLYGYTF. The CDR3 DNA sequence: TGTGCCAGCAGCCAGGGACAGGGGGCGAGACTCTATGGCTACACCTTC.

CDR3 bases: TGCGCCAGCAGCCGGACAGGGGGCGAAGCCGGGGAGCTGTTTTTT. It specifies CASSRTGGEAGELFF. J is TRBJ2-2 and V is TRBV5-1, with 11 positions matching TRBD1. Germline CDR1 and CDR2: SGHRS and YFSETQ. The CDR3 has 15 amino acids. The J segment lost 6 bases and the V segment lost 4 bases, leaving 5 bases of the junction unmatched.

Worth noting for this clone: Its ends do not fully match the called genes, so a read error is possible. This chain joins TRBV6-5 and TRBJ1-5; possible D gene TRBD1, 5 bases. This CDR3 is 13 amino acids long. Germline CDR1 is MNHEY and CDR2 is SVGAGI. The CDR3 sequence: CANSFRDGQPQHF. The CDR3 DNA reads as TGTGCCAACAGTTTCAGGGATGGTCAGCCCCAGCATTTT.

The chain recombines TRBV7-9 with TRBJ2-1; TRBD1 aligns across 7 bases. V lost 4 bases, J lost 7 bases, and 7 bases stayed unmatched. Germline V gene lookup returns CDR1 SEHNR and CDR2 FQNEAQ (reference sequence). This CDR3 is built from 14 residues. The CDR3 sequence: CASSSKGAENEQFF. The CDR3 bases are TGTGCCAGCAGCTCCAAGGGGGCAGAAAATGAGCAGTTCTTC.